The 19 T cell receptor beta chains in this list originate from one sample, sequenced in a study of T cells after posttransplantation cyclophosphamide. Only in-frame clones appear in the TCRdb table, and some are missing; sequencing was by immunoSEQ multiplex PCR. The sample has more than 20,000 clones; about 89% are singletons. Sampled 1 year posttransplant, controls received myeloablative marrow transplants, methotrexate and a calcineurin inhibitor. Specimen: PBMCs, collected after an allogeneic stem cell transplant with a calcineurin inhibitor and methotrexate. These receptors were collected from a female patient in her fifties or sixties who received an allogeneic stem cell transplant from an unrelated donor, was CMV-positive, and had chronic GVHD only. Some T cells may have come from the graft donor.

The rearrangement links TRBV2 to TRBJ2-7; TRBD1 is a possible D gene (6 bases). V lost 6 bases and J lost 2, with 14 bases in between. The germline V gene has CDR1 SNHLY and CDR2 FYNNEI. The CDR3 loop spans 14 amino acids. In DNA, the CDR3 is TGTGCCAGCAGCGACAGGAAACCTCCCTACGAGCAGTACTTC. This gives the protein CASSDRKPPYEQYF.

This clone was found once. DNA of the CDR3: TGTGCCAGCAGCCGCAACGTGGACTTCTCCTACGAGCAGTACTTC. This sequence encodes CASSRNVDFSYEQYF. This rearrangement joins TRBV7-8 to TRBJ2-7, with D possibly matching TRBD2 (5 bases). Looked up from germline, CDR1 is SGHVS and CDR2 is FQNEAQ. The CDR3 is 15 amino acids. Trimming pared 5 bases from V and 0 bases from J, leaving 14 bases between. Full variable domain (missing parts from reference TRBV7-8 and TRBJ2-7): GAGVSQSPRYKVAKRGQDVALRCDPISGHVSLFWYQQALGQGPEFLTYFQNEAQLDKSGLPSDRFFAERPEGSVSTLKIQRTQQEDSAVYLCASSRNVDFSYEQYFGPGTRLTVT.

The chain couples TRBV5-4 to TRBJ1-2; tentative D call: TRBD1 (5 bases). The CDR3 runs 15 residues. Germline CDR1 is SGHNT and CDR2 is YYREEE (reference sequence). Trimming removed 4 bases at V and 8 bases at J, with 21 bases between. The CDR3 reads CASSPRGVMVGGYTF. CDR3 nucleotides: TGTGCCAGCAGCCCCCGGGGGGTTATGGTAGGAGGCTACACCTTC.

The J gene is TRBJ2-7, the V gene TRBV5-4; 7 nucleotides agree with TRBD2. CDR3 length: 15 amino acids. Trimming cost V 4 bases and J 0 bases; bases outside gene matches: 7. CDR1 and CDR2 from the germline V gene are SGHNT and YYREEE (reference sequence). The CDR3 region is CASSQASGSSYEQYF. In DNA form, the CDR3 reads TGTGCCAGCAGCCAAGCTAGCGGTAGCTCCTACGAGCAGTACTTC.

The gene calls are TRBV7-8 and TRBJ1-2, with TRBD1 identical over 10 bases. Germline lookup yields CDR1 SGHVS and CDR2 FQNEAQ. The CDR3 extends over 16 amino acids. The junction had 10 bases not matched to a gene; V was cut back by 5 bases and J by 4 bases. The chain's CDR3 is CASSLRDRGWVYGYTF. Written as DNA, the CDR3 is TGTGCCAGCAGCCTACGGGACAGGGGTTGGGTCTATGGCTACACCTTC.

The rearrangement joins TRBV19 to TRBJ2-7; 13 bases agree with TRBD2. Trimming cost V 1 base and J 5 bases; bases outside gene matches: 8. The CDR3 runs 17 residues. The germline gives CDR1 LNHDA, CDR2 SQIVND (reference sequence). As DNA, the CDR3 is TGTGCCAGTAGTATAGGCCGGACTAGCGGGAGCCCCCACGAGCAGTACTTC. Translated, it gives CASSIGRTSGSPHEQYF.

The rearrangement uses TRBV7-2 and TRBJ2-1, with D uncertain. Germline CDR1 reads SGHTA; CDR2 reads FQGNSA. This CDR3 is built from 14 residues. Trimming left V 7 bases short and J 7 bases short, with 17 bases between. CDR3 DNA sequence: TGTGCCAGCACCTACGTAGCCGGCGAGAATGAGCAGTTCTTC. It codes for CASTYVAGENEQFF.

The CDR3 DNA reads TGTGCCAGCTCTCCGGGACAGGGTTCCTACAATGAGCAGTTCTTC. It codes for CASSPGQGSYNEQFF. The rearrangement joins TRBV18 to TRBJ2-1, with 9 bases identical to TRBD1. V was clipped by 6 bases and J by 1 base; unmatched bases: 4. The CDR3 is made up of 15 amino acids. CDR1 is KGHSH, CDR2 LQKENI, per germline. Full variable domain (remainder filled in from reference TRBV18 and TRBJ2-1): NAGVMQNPRHLVRRRGQEARLRCSPMKGHSHVYWYRQLPEEGLKFMVYLQKENIIDESGMPKERFSAEFPKEGPSILRIQQVVRGDSAAYFCASSPGQGSYNEQFFGPGTRLTVL.

The chain joins TRBV7-6 to TRBJ2-1; weak D call: TRBD2 (6 bases). The CDR3 consists of 13 residues. Germline CDR1 and CDR2: SGHVS and FNYEAQ. Trimming took off 2 bases at V and 7 bases at J, with 9 bases between the two ends. As DNA, the CDR3 is TGTGCCAGCAGCTTATTTAGCGGTAATGAGCAGTTCTTC. Translated: CASSLFSGNEQFF.

The rearrangement uses TRBV4-3 and TRBJ2-7; 7 positions match TRBD2. This CDR3 comprises 15 residues. Germline V CDR1 and CDR2: LGHNA, YSLEER. V lost 2 bases and J lost 2; bases outside the gene matches: 6. In nucleotides, the CDR3 is TGCGCCAGCAGCCAACCCCGAGCGGGGACCTACGAGCAGTACTTC. Its protein is CASSQPRAGTYEQYF.

The DNA of the CDR3 is TGTGCCAGTTCGCCGGGACAGGGTTCCTACGAGCAGTACTTC. Amino acid sequence: CASSPGQGSYEQYF. The chain joins TRBV11-3 to TRBJ2-7, with TRBD1 matching over 9 bases. The V gene's germline CDR1 is SGHNT and CDR2 YENEEA. The junction had 7 bases not matched to a gene; V was cut back by 9 bases and J by 1 base. CDR3 length equals 14 residues.

The chain combines TRBV7-3 with TRBJ1-1; D is ambiguous. There are 16 residues in the CDR3. The V and J ends lost 5 bases and 5 bases respectively, with 21 bases between them. Germline assignment: CDR1 SGHTA and CDR2 FQGTGA. The CDR3 here is CASSPSPRVPETEAFF. Written as DNA, the CDR3 is TGTGCCAGCAGCCCCTCCCCCCGGGTCCCTGAGACTGAAGCTTTCTTT.

J is TRBJ2-1 and V is TRBV5-1; the match to TRBD1 covers 8 bases. Germline V gene lookup returns CDR1 SGHRS and CDR2 YFSETQ. The length of the CDR3 is 15 residues. After removal of 4 bases from V and 7 bases from J, the junction contained 10 bases not matched to a gene. The CDR3 here is CASSADRAGGNEQFF. The CDR3 DNA follows: TGCGCCAGCAGCGCGGACAGGGCCGGAGGGAATGAGCAGTTCTTC.

J is TRBJ1-1 and V is TRBV7-9, with D unclear. Germline assignment: CDR1 SEHNR and CDR2 FQNEAQ (reference sequence). Trimming took off 1 base at V and 10 bases at J, with 16 bases between the two ends. The CDR3 spans 14 residues. CDR3 residues: CASSLVAGMDGAFF. DNA of the CDR3: TGTGCCAGCAGCTTAGTAGCGGGTATGGACGGAGCTTTCTTT.

This chain connects TRBV27 to TRBJ2-5; D may be TRBD1 (5 bases). CDR3 length: 15 residues. The V and J ends lost 1 base and 3 bases respectively, with 12 bases between them. Germline V lookup: CDR1 MNHEY, CDR2 SMNVEV (reference sequence). CDR3: CASSLFGRVEETQYF. In DNA form, the CDR3 reads TGTGCCAGCAGTTTATTTGGCAGGGTCGAAGAGACCCAGTACTTC.

J is TRBJ2-1 and V is TRBV18; D is perhaps TRBD2 (6 bases). Germline lookup yields CDR1 KGHSH and CDR2 LQKENI. Trimming took 3 bases from V and 9 from J, leaving 12 bases between them. The CDR3 covers 13 residues. Here the CDR3 reads CASSPGLDREQFF. The CDR3 DNA follows: TGTGCCAGCTCACCGGGACTCGATCGTGAGCAGTTCTTC.

This rearrangement joins TRBV6-5 to TRBJ2-5; 9 nucleotides match TRBD1. Trimming took 5 bases from V and 4 from J; bases not matched to a gene: 8. The CDR3 runs to 15 residues. The germline V gene has CDR1 MNHEY and CDR2 SVGAGI. CDR3 in amino acids: CASSRGQGRVETQYF. Written as DNA, the CDR3 is TGTGCCAGCAGTAGGGGACAGGGCCGGGTAGAGACCCAGTACTTC.

This chain connects TRBV7-6 to TRBJ2-5, with D unresolved. Trimming pared 3 bases from V and 5 bases from J, leaving 4 bases between. This CDR3 contains 11 residues. Germline lookup yields CDR1 SGHVS and CDR2 FNYEAQ. The CDR3 sequence: CASSFQETQYF. In nucleotides, the CDR3 is TGTGCCAGCAGCTTCCAGGAGACCCAGTACTTC.

The chain employs TRBV29-1 and TRBJ1-1, with 9 bases fitting TRBD1. Losses at the gene ends were 7 bases for V and 2 bases for J; bases not matched to a gene: 2. Germline CDR1 reads SQVTM; CDR2 reads ANQGSEA. The CDR3 consists of 12 residues. DNA of the CDR3: TGCAGCGGGGGACAGGGCAACACTGAAGCTTTCTTT. It specifies CSGGQGNTEAFF.